The entry that follows covers one TCR beta chain sequence. Its antigen is as yet unknown. PCR primers comprised 60 Vbeta and 13 Jbeta primers. Assay used: immunoSEQ multiplex PCR; TCRdb lists only in-frame clones, some missing. The table shows 150,000 to 250,000 clones, with about four fifths occurring only once. These data come from a study of cytomegalovirus exposure and HLA in healthy donors. Study outcomes and limitations: Presence/absence analyses rested on an assumption that sequencing depth was roughly uniform across donors.

Trimming removed 5 bases from V and 8 bases from J; junction bases left unmatched: 7. The germline V gene has CDR1 SGHVS and CDR2 FQNEAQ. The CDR3 covers 13 residues. Input material: PBMCs. The sequence was collected from a girl aged 5-17 years in good health and CMV-seropositive. The genes are TRBV7-8 and TRBJ1-2; 8 bases agree with TRBD1. In DNA, the CDR3 is TGTGCCAGCAGCATCCAGGGGGCGGGAGGCTACACCTTC. Encoded protein: CASSIQGAGGYTF.